Here is one TCR beta chain with its context. Its cognate antigen is unknown. The data belong to a study of shared clonotypes between healthy human individuals. General study points: Generation probability values for non-shared clonotypes were lower than those for clonotypes shared by all four donors. Among the subsets, naive ones generally showed larger estimated richness than memory ones.

Sequencing was performed with immunoSEQ multiplex PCR; in TCRdb, only in-frame clones are kept and a portion is missing. The profile shows about 1 million clones, 70% to 80% of them singletons. The CDR3 consists of 14 residues. The ends were cut back, 5 bases at V and 3 bases at J, with 11 bases in the middle. Germline V gives CDR1 SGHAT, CDR2 FQNNGV. This rearrangement joins TRBV11-2 to TRBJ2-1; D unclear. This TCR came from a young man in good health. Some clones in this sample may be carry-over from other donors' samples. The material sequenced was memory CD4+ T cells from PBMCs. The subset was: CD45RA-negative fraction. CDR3 sequence: CASSITPFYNEQFF. CDR3 nucleotide sequence: TGTGCCAGCAGCATAACTCCGTTCTACAATGAGCAGTTCTTC.